The T cell receptor beta chain under discussion was sequenced for a study of T cell responses to AZD1222 COVID-19 vaccine. The overall study: Analyses pooled second doses at about 4 or about 12 weeks.

General study results and limits: The donor group comprised mostly white British people and more females; the analysis possibly underestimated clonal diversity. Epitopes outside B.1.351 and B.1.1.7 mutated regions reportedly drew nearly half of spike TCRs.

Only in-frame clones appear in the TCRdb table, and some are missing; sequencing was by immunoSEQ multiplex PCR. The sample has approximately 90,000 clones, 88% seen once. Note on this clone: The target antigen is unknown.

V was shortened by 0 bases and J by 6 bases, with 23 bases between the two germline ends. The CDR3 has 18 residues. Germline CDR1 is SGHRS and CDR2 is YFSETQ. The chain combines TRBV5-1 with TRBJ2-3; D uncertain. The material was peripheral blood, obtained on day 0 of AZD1222 vaccination. This receptor was identified in an adult in good health. The DNA for the CDR3 is TGCGCCAGCAGCTTGGCCTCGGTGGCTAGTCAGGTTGCTGATACGCAGTATTTT. It yields the protein CASSLASVASQVADTQYF.